What follows are 5 T cell receptor beta chains derived from one specimen sequenced in a study of identical twins. TCRdb independently ran MiXCR on the 5' RACE reads; one entry per CDR3 protein. The data hold hundreds of thousands of distinct CDR3 sequences, with less than 25% observed a single time. This sample also appeared in a second study, on T cells expressing NK-cell markers.

The sequenced material came from PBMCs. The receptors were gathered from a woman aged 18-29 years in good health.

The V and J genes are TRBV5-1 and TRBJ2-2; no reliable D call. Trimming cost V 5 bases and J 3 bases, with 14 bases left between them. The CDR3 loop spans 15 amino acids. Germline-derived CDR1 and CDR2 are SGHRS and YFSETQ. CDR3 protein: CASRDGSTDTGELFF. CDR3 DNA: TGCGCCAGCAGGGACGGCAGTACGGACACCGGGGAGCTGTTTTTT.

This chain links TRBV4-3 with TRBJ2-2; D might be TRBD1 (7 bases). CDR1 LGHNA and CDR2 YSLEER come from the germline V gene. There are 16 residues in the CDR3. Trimming shortened V by 3 bases and J by 2 bases, and 13 bases separated the two germline ends. CDR3 protein: CASSQAGGINTGELFF. In DNA form, the CDR3 reads TGCGCCAGCAGCCAGGCAGGGGGGATTAACACCGGGGAGCTGTTTTTT.

In its sample, this clonotype is medium-sized (0.01 to 0.1%). The chain carries TRBV7-2 and TRBJ2-2; the D is unclear. Germline CDR1 SGHTA, CDR2 FQGNSA. Between the trimmed V and J ends, which lost 5 bases and 12 bases, there was a span of 10 bases. This CDR3 has 11 amino acids. Here the CDR3 reads CASSPHNKLFF. CDR3 nucleotides: TGTGCCAGCAGCCCCCACAATAAGCTGTTTTTT.

This clonotype has a handful of counts. The chain couples TRBV5-5 to TRBJ2-5; maybe TRBD2 (6 bases). The CDR3 has 15 amino acids. Trimming stripped 5 bases from V and 0 bases from J, with 14 bases between. Germline CDR1 reads SGHKS; CDR2 reads YYEKEE (reference sequence). The DNA for the CDR3 is TGTGCCAGCAGGTATGGAGGGACTCACCAAGAGACCCAGTACTTC. Its translation: CASRYGGTHQETQYF.

CDR3 DNA: TGTGCCAGCAGCTTAATGGCAGCTTCTGGGGCCAACGTCCTGACTTTC. As protein: CASSLMAASGANVLTF. The chain joins TRBV7-3 to TRBJ2-6; D not resolved. V was clipped by 1 base and J by 1 base, with 8 bases between them. This CDR3 has 16 residues. The germline gives CDR1 SGHTA, CDR2 FQGTGA.